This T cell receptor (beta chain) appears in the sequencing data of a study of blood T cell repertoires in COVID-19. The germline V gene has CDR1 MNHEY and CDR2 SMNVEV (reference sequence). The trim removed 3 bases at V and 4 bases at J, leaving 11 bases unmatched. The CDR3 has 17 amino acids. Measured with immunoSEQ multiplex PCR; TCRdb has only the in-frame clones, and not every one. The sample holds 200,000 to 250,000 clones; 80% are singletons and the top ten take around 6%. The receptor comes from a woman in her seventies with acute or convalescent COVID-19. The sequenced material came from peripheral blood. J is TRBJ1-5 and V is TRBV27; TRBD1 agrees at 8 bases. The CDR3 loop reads CASSFTWTGFFNQPQHF. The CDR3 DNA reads TGTGCCAGCAGTTTTACCTGGACAGGGTTTTTTAATCAGCCCCAGCATTTT.